Each of the 17 T cell receptor beta chains below was sequenced from the same sample in a study of cytomegalovirus exposure and HLA in healthy donors. Vbeta (60) and Jbeta (13) primers were used in the PCR. Generated by immunoSEQ multiplex PCR, the TCRdb table keeps only in-frame clones and is missing some. This sample has 100,000 or so clones, with under 80% found just once. Input material: PBMCs. These receptor sequences come from a woman aged 45 to 65 in good health and CMV-seropositive.

This chain uses TRBV6-4 with TRBJ1-2, with D tentatively TRBD1 (5 bases). Trimming cost V 7 bases and J 6 bases, with 21 bases left between them. Germline V gene sequence: CDR1 MRHNA, CDR2 SNTAGT. The CDR3 spans 15 residues. The CDR3, as DNA: TGTGCCAGCACACAAGGGAGGGGAGGAAAGGATGGCTACACCTTC. Its protein is CASTQGRGGKDGYTF.

J is TRBJ2-3 and V is TRBV7-6; no clear D. Trimming removed 5 bases from V and 0 bases from J, with 15 bases in between. The CDR3 has 16 amino acids. Germline V CDR1 and CDR2: SGHVS, FNYEAQ. CDR3 sequence (DNA): TGTGCCAGCAGCCACCAATGGGCCTCAAGCACAGATACGCAGTATTTT. This gives the protein CASSHQWASSTDTQYF.

V is TRBV4-2 and J is TRBJ2-7; D is possibly TRBD2 (6 bases). Deletions cut 4 bases from V and 0 bases from J, with 16 bases between. The germline V gene encodes CDR1 LGHNA and CDR2 YNFKEQ. The CDR3 consists of 16 residues. In nucleotides, the CDR3 is TGTGCCAGCAGCCCGTCACCGGGAGCCCTCTCCTACGAGCAGTACTTC. Translated, it gives CASSPSPGALSYEQYF.

The chain links TRBV2 to TRBJ1-2; 12 positions match TRBD1. The V and J ends lost 5 bases and 7 bases, in that order; junction bases with no gene match: 8. Germline-derived CDR1 and CDR2 are SNHLY and FYNNEI. The length of the CDR3 is 15 residues. The CDR3 coding sequence is TGTGCCAGCAGTTCAGGGACAGGGGGCCCGGGTGGCTACACCTTC. Protein sequence: CASSSGTGGPGGYTF.

The gene calls are TRBV4-1 and TRBJ1-3; D is ambiguous. CDR3 length: 15 amino acids. Per germline, CDR1 MGHRA and CDR2 YSYEKL. Trimming removed 0 bases at V and 0 bases at J, with 6 bases between. CDR3 sequence (DNA): TGCGCCAGCAGCCAAGATGAGTTCTCTGGAAACACCATATATTTT. This codes for CASSQDEFSGNTIYF.

The table lists this clone with a few counts. This chain uses TRBV7-9 with TRBJ2-1, with 9 bases that match TRBD2. Germline lookup yields CDR1 SEHNR and CDR2 FQNEAQ (reference sequence). With V trimmed by 1 base and J by 4 bases, 5 bases remained unmatched. This CDR3 has 16 residues. CDR3 bases: TGTGCCAGCAGCTTAGGCTCTAGCGGGGAATACAATGAGCAGTTCTTC. Encoded protein: CASSLGSSGEYNEQFF.

The chain has TRBV25-1 and TRBJ2-4; no reliable D call. Germline V lookup: CDR1 MGHDK, CDR2 SYGVNS. The V and J ends lost 5 bases and 10 bases respectively, with 9 bases between them. CDR3 size: 11 residues. The CDR3 sequence is CASSNGVIQYF. The CDR3 nucleotides are TGTGCCAGCAGTAACGGTGTGATTCAGTACTTC.

A few counts support this clone. The chain is built from TRBV6-1 and TRBJ2-1, with TRBD2 matching 7 bases. The CDR3 extends over 14 amino acids. Trimming at V came to 7 bases and at J to 8 bases, leaving 11 bases not matched to a gene. Germline CDR1 is MNHNS and CDR2 is SASEGT. The DNA for the CDR3 is TGTGCCAGCACATTATCGCGGGAGTACCATGAGCAGTTCTTC. Translating it yields CASTLSREYHEQFF.

The rearrangement joins TRBV7-3 to TRBJ2-5; 8 bases align to TRBD1. Germline CDR1 and CDR2: SGHTA and FQGTGA. The junction had 7 bases not matched to a gene; V was cut back by 5 bases and J by 5 bases. The CDR3 has 14 residues. The CDR3 region has the DNA TGTGCCAGCAGCCACGGACAGGGTGGGGAGACCCAGTACTTC. It yields the protein CASSHGQGGETQYF.

V is TRBV19 and J is TRBJ2-1, with D possibly matching TRBD2 (7 bases). The CDR3 extends over 15 amino acids. Germline V gives CDR1 LNHDA, CDR2 SQIVND (reference sequence). Deletions cut 5 bases from V and 7 bases from J, with 18 bases between. CDR3 region: CASSGHGGPGNEQFF. CDR3 DNA: TGTGCCAGTAGTGGCCACGGGGGGCCGGGTAATGAGCAGTTCTTC.

This chain uses TRBV5-1 with TRBJ2-3; D uncertain. Per germline, CDR1 SGHRS and CDR2 YFSETQ. V lost 5 bases, J lost 3 bases, and 16 bases lay in between. This CDR3 comprises 15 residues. This CDR3 is CASSSNSAGTDTQYF. The CDR3 DNA reads as TGCGCCAGCAGTTCAAACAGTGCTGGTACAGATACGCAGTATTTT.

Comments on this clone: The same CDR3 also results from other DNA sequences found in this sample. The chain employs TRBV25-1 and TRBJ1-1; D is perhaps TRBD1 (6 bases). The V and J ends lost 6 bases and 4 bases respectively, with 15 bases between them. The germline CDR1 and CDR2 sequences are MGHDK and SYGVNS. This CDR3 has 14 residues. In DNA, the CDR3 is TGTGCCAGCAGGGGAACAGGGTTCGGCACTGAAGCTTTCTTT. Its protein is CASRGTGFGTEAFF.

Only one count was recorded for this clone. This chain uses TRBV9 with TRBJ2-5, with D perhaps matching TRBD1 (8 bases). CDR1 and CDR2 from the germline V gene are SGDLS and YYNGEE. The CDR3 runs to 14 residues. Trimming cost V 0 bases and J 5 bases, with 11 bases left between them. The CDR3 coding sequence is TGTGCCAGCAGCGTAGCACAGGGGGGGGAGACCCAGTACTTC. It translates to CASSVAQGGETQYF.

Only a few counts were recorded for this clone. The V and J genes are TRBV9 and TRBJ2-1; 8 bases are shared with TRBD2. The CDR3 is 16 amino acids. Looked up from germline, CDR1 is SGDLS and CDR2 is YYNGEE. Trimming cost V 3 bases and J 9 bases; bases outside gene matches: 14. Here the CDR3 DNA reads TGTGCCAGCAGCGACCCCGGGACTAGAGAGGGGACTGAGCAGTTCTTC. Amino acids: CASSDPGTREGTEQFF.

This chain links TRBV11-2 with TRBJ1-3; 11 bases align to TRBD1. The germline V gene has CDR1 SGHAT and CDR2 FQNNGV. The CDR3 is made up of 19 amino acids. V was pared by 3 bases and J by 2 bases, with 12 bases of the junction left unmatched. The CDR3 spells CASSFPDRGRLRPGNTIYF. CDR3 bases: TGTGCCAGCAGCTTCCCGGACAGGGGGCGACTCAGACCTGGAAACACCATATATTTT.

CDR3 in amino acids: CASRPGGRAFF. The DNA of the CDR3 is TGTGCCAGCAGGCCGGGAGGGAGAGCTTTCTTT. V and J are TRBV2 and TRBJ1-1; D unresolved. Germline assignment: CDR1 SNHLY and CDR2 FYNNEI. Trimming removed 6 bases at V and 10 bases at J, with 12 bases between. The CDR3 has 11 residues. Drawing the rest from reference TRBV2 and TRBJ1-1, the complete variable domain is EPEVTQTPSHQVTQMGQEVILRCVPISNHLYFYWYRQILGQKVEFLVSFYNNEISEKSEIFDDQFSVERPDGSNFTLKIRSTKLEDSAMYFCASRPGGRAFFGQGTRLTVV.

The rearrangement uses TRBV30 and TRBJ2-7, with D unresolved. The V end was cut by 0 bases, the J end by 3 bases, with 6 bases between. Germline lookup yields CDR1 GTSNPN and CDR2 SVGIG (reference sequence). The CDR3 is made up of 12 amino acids. The CDR3 region has the DNA TGTGCCTGGAGTGTTAAGAGCTACGAGCAGTACTTC. It specifies CAWSVKSYEQYF. The whole variable domain, filled in from reference TRBV30 and TRBJ2-7, reads SQTIHQWPATLVQPVGSPLSLECTVEGTSNPNLYWYRQAAGRGLQLLFYSVGIGQISSEVPQNLSASRPQDRQFILSSKKLLLSDSGFYLCAWSVKSYEQYFGPGTRLTVT.